A selection of T cell receptor beta chains follows, all from one sample in a study of molecular identifiers for immune sequencing clone quantification. From the PCR reads, TCRdb called clonotypes with MiXCR, one entry per CDR3 protein. The table lists under 800,000 distinct CDR3 sequences, around 25% of them singletons. Source material: naive CD8+ T cells from blood, with Jurkat cell RNA spiked in. The source is a human donor in good health. Some libraries in this study had Jurkat cell RNA spiked in. The CDR3 runs from the conserved cysteine through the conserved F or W. A D gene is named only where the DNA matches it firmly. Rows may omit the clone size; those that give it use once, few, many or a size class.

V gene	D gene	J gene	clone size	CDR3 protein	CDR3 DNA
TRBV12-3/TRBV12-4	.	TRBJ1-1	.	CASSPLMNTETFF	TGTGCCAGCAGTCCCCTAATGAACACTGAAACTTTCTTT
TRBV15	.	TRBJ1-5	.	CATSSDRTNQPQHF	TGTGCCACCAGCAGCGACAGGACTAATCAGCCCCAGCATTTT
TRBV11-2	TRBD1	TRBJ2-7	few	CASSPRWDRGQAYEQYF	TGTGCCAGCAGCCCCCGCTGGGACAGGGGGCAAGCCTACGAGCAGTACTTC
TRBV12-3/TRBV12-4	TRBD1	TRBJ1-1	many	CASSFVAGGIDAFF	TGTGCCAGCAGTTTTGTGGCAGGGGGAATCGACGCTTTCTTT
TRBV5-5	.	TRBJ2-1	few	CASSLYRFNEQFF	TGTGCCAGCAGCCTATACCGATTCAATGAGCAGTTCTTC
TRBV6-6	.	TRBJ1-1	.	CASSYMEGVDTEAFF	TGTGCCAGCAGTTACATGGAGGGGGTGGACACTGAAGCTTTCTTT
TRBV7-9	TRBD1	TRBJ2-2	few	CASSHPTGTGELFF	TGTGCCAGCAGCCACCCGACAGGGACCGGGGAGCTGTTTTTT
TRBV16	.	TRBJ1-4	few	CASSRETGVGEKLFF	TGTGCCAGCAGCCGCGAGACAGGTGTCGGTGAAAAACTGTTTTTT
TRBV7-9	.	TRBJ2-3	many	CASSSNREPSESVTQYF	TGTGCCAGCAGCTCTAATCGGGAGCCCTCTGAGTCGGTTACGCAGTATTTT
TRBV27	.	TRBJ2-1	.	CASSAIYNEQFF	TGTGCCAGCAGTGCCATTTACAATGAGCAGTTCTTC
TRBV13	TRBD1	TRBJ1-5	.	CASSFRGQGVQPQHF	TGTGCCAGCAGCTTTCGAGGACAGGGGGTTCAGCCCCAGCATTTT